The rows below give T cell receptor beta chains drawn from one sample of a study of beta chain features in type 1 diabetes. Some clones are missing from TCRdb's copy, which holds only in-frame ones; the method was immunoSEQ multiplex PCR. The data show about 360,000 clones, approximately 12% seen once. Sequenced material: naive CD4+ T cells from blood. The source is a man younger than 30 in good health. Both conserved end residues are part of each CDR3. Fields, in order: J gene, D gene, clone size, V gene, CDR3 protein, CDR3 DNA. A D gene is named only where the DNA matches it firmly. The size entry is marked missing in some rows and otherwise reads once, few, many or a size class.

j_call: TRBJ1-6; d_call: TRBD1; clone_size: -; v_call: TRBV27; cdr3_aa: CASSLSARGHSPLHF; cdr3_nt: TGTGCCAGCAGTTTATCGGCCAGGGGGCATTCACCCCTCCACTTT
j_call: TRBJ2-7; d_call: -; clone_size: -; v_call: TRBV7-2; cdr3_aa: CASSLDPATYEQYF; cdr3_nt: TGTGCCAGCAGCTTAGACCCCGCAACATACGAGCAGTACTTC
j_call: TRBJ2-1; d_call: TRBD2; clone_size: few; v_call: TRBV28; cdr3_aa: CASSSGLAETRNEQFF; cdr3_nt: TGTGCCAGCAGTTCCGGACTAGCGGAGACCCGGAATGAGCAGTTCTTC
j_call: TRBJ1-2; d_call: -; clone_size: -; v_call: TRBV30; cdr3_aa: CAWTDTNLYGYTF; cdr3_nt: TGTGCCTGGACCGACACGAACCTTTATGGCTACACCTTC
j_call: TRBJ2-7; d_call: TRBD2; clone_size: few; v_call: TRBV19; cdr3_aa: CASSRSLAGGVTDEQYF; cdr3_nt: TGTGCCAGTAGTAGGTCCCTAGCGGGAGGAGTTACCGACGAGCAGTACTTC
j_call: TRBJ1-1; d_call: -; clone_size: -; v_call: TRBV7-8; cdr3_aa: CASSAGRGRVNTEAFF; cdr3_nt: TGTGCCAGCAGCGCTGGTAGGGGGAGAGTGAACACTGAAGCTTTCTTT
j_call: TRBJ2-1; d_call: TRBD2; clone_size: few; v_call: TRBV9; cdr3_aa: CASSVGLAGDFEQFF; cdr3_nt: TGTGCCAGCAGCGTGGGACTAGCAGGTGACTTTGAGCAGTTCTTC
j_call: TRBJ1-2; d_call: TRBD1; clone_size: few; v_call: TRBV5-4; cdr3_aa: CASSILVGQGHGYTF; cdr3_nt: TGTGCCAGCAGCATTCTGGTGGGACAGGGTCATGGCTACACCTTC
j_call: TRBJ2-5; d_call: TRBD2; clone_size: -; v_call: TRBV4-1; cdr3_aa: CASSPISGRKTQYF; cdr3_nt: TGCGCCAGCAGCCCTATTAGCGGGAGGAAGACCCAGTACTTC
j_call: TRBJ2-2; d_call: TRBD1; clone_size: -; v_call: TRBV18; cdr3_aa: CASSPDGTGLTGELFF; cdr3_nt: TGTGCCAGCTCACCCGACGGGACAGGGCTCACCGGGGAGCTGTTTTTT
j_call: TRBJ2-7; d_call: TRBD1; clone_size: few; v_call: TRBV18; cdr3_aa: CASSPQDRGAGHEQYF; cdr3_nt: TGTGCCAGCTCACCGCAGGACAGGGGGGCTGGTCACGAGCAGTACTTC
j_call: TRBJ2-7; d_call: TRBD1; clone_size: -; v_call: TRBV18; cdr3_aa: CASSLPGQSYEQYF; cdr3_nt: TGTGCCAGCTCACTCCCGGGACAGTCCTACGAGCAGTACTTC
j_call: TRBJ2-3; d_call: TRBD2; clone_size: -; v_call: TRBV7-9; cdr3_aa: CASSPGGLAGLTDTQYF; cdr3_nt: TGTGCCAGCAGCCCCGGGGGACTAGCGGGACTCACAGATACGCAGTATTTT
j_call: TRBJ1-1; d_call: -; clone_size: -; v_call: TRBV30; cdr3_aa: CAWGGVGENTEAFF; cdr3_nt: TGTGCCTGGGGCGGGGTGGGGGAGAACACTGAAGCTTTCTTT
j_call: TRBJ2-5; d_call: -; clone_size: few; v_call: TRBV19; cdr3_aa: CASSIAGGRETQYF; cdr3_nt: TGTGCCAGTAGTATAGCCGGGGGGCGCGAGACCCAGTACTTC
j_call: TRBJ2-3; d_call: -; clone_size: -; v_call: TRBV5-1; cdr3_aa: CASSSGTGATQYF; cdr3_nt: TGCGCCAGCAGCTCCGGGACTGGGGCGACGCAGTATTTT
j_call: TRBJ2-7; d_call: TRBD2; clone_size: -; v_call: TRBV18; cdr3_aa: CASSPGLAGGSYEQYF; cdr3_nt: TGTGCCAGCTCACCAGGACTAGCGGGAGGGTCCTACGAGCAGTACTTC
j_call: TRBJ2-2; d_call: TRBD1; clone_size: -; v_call: TRBV18; cdr3_aa: CASSPDRANTGELFF; cdr3_nt: TGTGCCAGCTCACCGGACAGGGCGAACACCGGGGAGCTGTTTTTT
j_call: TRBJ2-5; d_call: -; clone_size: many; v_call: TRBV29-1; cdr3_aa: CSVVRSRASWEYF; cdr3_nt: TGCAGCGTCGTACGTTCCAGGGCGAGTTGGGAGTACTTC
j_call: TRBJ2-4; d_call: -; clone_size: -; v_call: TRBV7-3; cdr3_aa: CASSLEGAAAKNIQYF; cdr3_nt: TGTGCCAGCAGCTTAGAAGGGGCGGCCGCCAAAAACATTCAGTACTTC
j_call: TRBJ2-3; d_call: TRBD2; clone_size: -; v_call: TRBV7-2; cdr3_aa: CASSLSPSGRQLVDTQYF; cdr3_nt: TGTGCCAGCAGCTTATCGCCTAGCGGGAGGCAGTTGGTAGATACGCAGTATTTT
j_call: TRBJ1-2; d_call: -; clone_size: -; v_call: TRBV28; cdr3_aa: CASESNYGYTF; cdr3_nt: TGTGCCAGCGAGTCGAACTATGGCTACACCTTC
j_call: TRBJ2-7; d_call: TRBD2; clone_size: -; v_call: TRBV6-6; cdr3_aa: CASSTSGSSYEQYF; cdr3_nt: TGTGCCAGCAGTACTAGCGGGAGTTCCTACGAGCAGTACTTC
j_call: TRBJ2-3; d_call: TRBD1; clone_size: few; v_call: TRBV5-1; cdr3_aa: CASRQSLDRATFTQYF; cdr3_nt: TGCGCCAGCAGACAATCTCTGGACAGGGCAACGTTTACGCAGTATTTT
j_call: TRBJ1-3; d_call: -; clone_size: -; v_call: TRBV9; cdr3_aa: CASSVDTTSGNTIYF; cdr3_nt: TGTGCCAGCAGCGTAGACACCACCTCTGGAAACACCATATATTTT
j_call: TRBJ2-5; d_call: -; clone_size: -; v_call: TRBV29-1; cdr3_aa: CSVRGGWETQYF; cdr3_nt: TGCAGCGTCAGGGGTGGTTGGGAGACCCAGTACTTC
j_call: TRBJ1-2; d_call: TRBD1; clone_size: few; v_call: TRBV12-5; cdr3_aa: CASGPDRGRYGYTF; cdr3_nt: TGTGCTAGTGGACCGGACAGGGGGCGTTATGGCTACACCTTC
j_call: TRBJ2-2; d_call: TRBD1; clone_size: -; v_call: TRBV7-3; cdr3_aa: CASSRSGRTGGKTGELFF; cdr3_nt: TGTGCCAGCAGCCGGTCCGGAAGGACAGGGGGCAAGACCGGGGAGCTGTTTTTT
j_call: TRBJ2-1; d_call: -; clone_size: few; v_call: TRBV7-2; cdr3_aa: CASRQGQRQFF; cdr3_nt: TGTGCCAGCAGACAAGGACAGCGGCAGTTCTTC
j_call: TRBJ1-2; d_call: TRBD1; clone_size: few; v_call: TRBV28; cdr3_aa: CASSPDRAWGYGYTF; cdr3_nt: TGTGCCAGCAGTCCAGACAGGGCTTGGGGCTATGGCTACACCTTC
j_call: TRBJ2-1; d_call: -; clone_size: -; v_call: TRBV27; cdr3_aa: CASTQRGGLGNEQFF; cdr3_nt: TGTGCCAGCACCCAAAGGGGGGGGCTGGGAAATGAGCAGTTCTTC
j_call: TRBJ2-1; d_call: TRBD2; clone_size: -; v_call: TRBV19; cdr3_aa: CASSTPGLAGHNEQFF; cdr3_nt: TGTGCCAGTAGTACCCCGGGACTAGCGGGGCACAATGAGCAGTTCTTC
j_call: TRBJ2-3; d_call: -; clone_size: few; v_call: TRBV28; cdr3_aa: CASSSLGSTDTQYF; cdr3_nt: TGTGCCAGCAGTTCTCTGGGCAGCACAGATACGCAGTATTTT
j_call: TRBJ2-5; d_call: TRBD2; clone_size: few; v_call: TRBV9; cdr3_aa: CASSVGLAGGRSWYQETQYF; cdr3_nt: TGTGCCAGCAGCGTAGGACTAGCGGGGGGGCGATCCTGGTACCAAGAGACCCAGTACTTC
j_call: TRBJ1-2; d_call: TRBD1; clone_size: -; v_call: TRBV28; cdr3_aa: CASSLQGSYGYTF; cdr3_nt: TGTGCCAGCAGCCTACAGGGGAGCTATGGCTACACCTTC
j_call: TRBJ2-7; d_call: -; clone_size: -; v_call: TRBV6-5; cdr3_aa: CASRDRWGYEQYF; cdr3_nt: TGTGCCAGCAGGGACAGATGGGGCTACGAGCAGTACTTC
j_call: TRBJ2-3; d_call: TRBD1; clone_size: few; v_call: TRBV6-5; cdr3_aa: CASSYSGTGVDTQYF; cdr3_nt: TGTGCCAGCAGTTACTCCGGGACAGGGGTCGATACGCAGTATTTT
j_call: TRBJ1-2; d_call: TRBD1; clone_size: few; v_call: TRBV2; cdr3_aa: CASRATGVNGYTF; cdr3_nt: TGTGCCAGCAGGGCTACAGGGGTGAATGGCTACACCTTC
j_call: TRBJ2-1; d_call: -; clone_size: few; v_call: TRBV28; cdr3_aa: CASWSRVDYNEQFF; cdr3_nt: TGTGCCAGCTGGTCCAGGGTCGACTACAATGAGCAGTTCTTC
j_call: TRBJ1-2; d_call: -; clone_size: -; v_call: TRBV27; cdr3_aa: CASSFSGNYGYTF; cdr3_nt: TGTGCCAGCAGTTTCTCCGGGAACTATGGCTACACCTTC
j_call: TRBJ2-1; d_call: TRBD2; clone_size: -; v_call: TRBV12-5; cdr3_aa: CASGLGGLAGGNEQFF; cdr3_nt: TGTGCTAGTGGTTTGGGGGGGCTAGCGGGAGGTAATGAGCAGTTCTTC
j_call: TRBJ2-7; d_call: -; clone_size: -; v_call: TRBV11-2; cdr3_aa: CASSLVTGLSYEQYF; cdr3_nt: TGTGCCAGCAGCTTAGTAACAGGGCTGTCCTACGAGCAGTACTTC
j_call: TRBJ2-1; d_call: TRBD1; clone_size: -; v_call: TRBV6-5; cdr3_aa: CASSYSGTAYNEQFF; cdr3_nt: TGTGCCAGCAGTTACTCCGGGACAGCTTACAATGAGCAGTTCTTC
j_call: TRBJ2-5; d_call: -; clone_size: -; v_call: TRBV5-4; cdr3_aa: CASSLARSETQYF; cdr3_nt: TGTGCCAGCAGCTTGGCTAGGTCGGAGACCCAGTACTTC
j_call: TRBJ2-7; d_call: -; clone_size: few; v_call: TRBV6-5; cdr3_aa: CASSYRDSSYEQYF; cdr3_nt: TGTGCCAGCAGTTACCGGGACTCCTCCTACGAGCAGTACTTC
j_call: TRBJ2-5; d_call: -; clone_size: few; v_call: TRBV6-6; cdr3_aa: CASSYAETQYF; cdr3_nt: TGTGCCAGCAGTTACGCGGAGACCCAGTACTTC
j_call: TRBJ2-7; d_call: TRBD1; clone_size: -; v_call: TRBV7-2; cdr3_aa: CASSSRSGQGAEEQYF; cdr3_nt: TGTGCCAGCAGCTCGCGCTCCGGACAGGGGGCCGAAGAGCAGTACTTC
j_call: TRBJ2-5; d_call: -; clone_size: -; v_call: TRBV7-9; cdr3_aa: CASSLAQQETQYF; cdr3_nt: TGTGCCAGCAGCTTAGCACAGCAAGAGACCCAGTACTTC
j_call: TRBJ2-2; d_call: TRBD2; clone_size: -; v_call: TRBV4-2; cdr3_aa: CASSLAGGPGELFF; cdr3_nt: TGTGCCAGCAGCCTAGCGGGAGGGCCCGGGGAGCTGTTTTTT